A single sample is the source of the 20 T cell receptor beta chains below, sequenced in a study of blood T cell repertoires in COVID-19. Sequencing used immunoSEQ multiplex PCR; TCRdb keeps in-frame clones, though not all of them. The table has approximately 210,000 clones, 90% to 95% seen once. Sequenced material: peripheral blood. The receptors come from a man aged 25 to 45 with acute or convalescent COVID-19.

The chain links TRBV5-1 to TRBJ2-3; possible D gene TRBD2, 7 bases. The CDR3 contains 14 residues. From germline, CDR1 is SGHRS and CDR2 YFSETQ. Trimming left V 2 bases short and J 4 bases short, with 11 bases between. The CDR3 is CASSFGGGPDTQYF. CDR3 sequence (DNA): TGCGCCAGCAGCTTTGGGGGGGGCCCAGATACGCAGTATTTT. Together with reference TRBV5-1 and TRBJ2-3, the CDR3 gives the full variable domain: KAGVTQTPRYLIKTRGQQVTLSCSPISGHRSVSWYQQTPGQGLQFLFEYFSETQRNKGNFPGRFSGRQFSNSRSEMNVSTLELGDSALYLCASSFGGGPDTQYFGPGTRLTVL.

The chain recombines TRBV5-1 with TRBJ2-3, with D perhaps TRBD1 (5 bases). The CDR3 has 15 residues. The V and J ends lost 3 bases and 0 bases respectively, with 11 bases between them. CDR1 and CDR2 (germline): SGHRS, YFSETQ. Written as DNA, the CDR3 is TGCGCCAGCAGCTCCTTAGGGGTCAGCACAGATACGCAGTATTTT. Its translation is CASSSLGVSTDTQYF.

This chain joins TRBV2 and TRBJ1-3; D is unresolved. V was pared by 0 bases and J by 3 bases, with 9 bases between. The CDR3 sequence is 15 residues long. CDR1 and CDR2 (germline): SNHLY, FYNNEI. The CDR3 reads CASSEARLYGNTIYF. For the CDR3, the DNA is TGTGCCAGCAGTGAAGCCCGTCTCTATGGAAACACCATATATTTT.

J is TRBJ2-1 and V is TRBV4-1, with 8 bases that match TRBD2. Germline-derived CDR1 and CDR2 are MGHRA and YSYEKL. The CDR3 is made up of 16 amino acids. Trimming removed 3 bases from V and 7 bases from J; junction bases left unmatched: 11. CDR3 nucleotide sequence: TGCGCCAGCAGCCATCCCGGACTAGCCCTGGGGAATGAGCAGTTCTTC. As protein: CASSHPGLALGNEQFF.

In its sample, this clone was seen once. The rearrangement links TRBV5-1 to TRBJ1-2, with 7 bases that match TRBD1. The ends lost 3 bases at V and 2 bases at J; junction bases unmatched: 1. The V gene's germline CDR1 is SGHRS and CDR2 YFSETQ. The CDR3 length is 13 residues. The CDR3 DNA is TGCGCCAGCAGCTGGGACAGAAACTATGGCTACACCTTC. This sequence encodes CASSWDRNYGYTF.

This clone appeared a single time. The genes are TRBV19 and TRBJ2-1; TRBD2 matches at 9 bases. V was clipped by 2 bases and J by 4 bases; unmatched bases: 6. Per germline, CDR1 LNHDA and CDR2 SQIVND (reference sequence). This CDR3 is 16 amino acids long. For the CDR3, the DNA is TGTGCCAGTAGTATATGGATAGCGGGGGCTTACAATGAGCAGTTCTTC. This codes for CASSIWIAGAYNEQFF.

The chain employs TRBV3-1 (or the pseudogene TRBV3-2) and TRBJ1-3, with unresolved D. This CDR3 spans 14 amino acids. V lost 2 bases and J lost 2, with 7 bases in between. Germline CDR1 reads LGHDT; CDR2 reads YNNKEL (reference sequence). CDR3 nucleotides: TGTGCCAGCAGCCAAAGCACAGCTGGAAACACCATATATTTT. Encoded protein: CASSQSTAGNTIYF.

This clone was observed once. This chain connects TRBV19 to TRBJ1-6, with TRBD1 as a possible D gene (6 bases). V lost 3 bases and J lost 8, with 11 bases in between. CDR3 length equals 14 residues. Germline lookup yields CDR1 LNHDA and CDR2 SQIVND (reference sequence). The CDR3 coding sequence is TGTGCCAGTAGTATTCACAGGGAGTATTCACCCCTCCACTTT. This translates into CASSIHREYSPLHF.

The CDR3 here is CASREIQGTYEQYF. CDR3 DNA: TGTGCCAGCAGGGAGATACAGGGTACCTACGAGCAGTACTTC. The chain employs TRBV28 and TRBJ2-7; D might be TRBD1 (6 bases). Trimming took 6 bases from V and 2 from J, leaving 14 bases between them. CDR3 length: 14 amino acids. CDR1 and CDR2 from the germline V gene are MDHEN and SYDVKM. Based on the CDR3 plus reference TRBV28 and TRBJ2-7, the full variable domain is DVKVTQSSRYLVKRTGEKVFLECVQDMDHENMFWYRQDPGLGLRLIYFSYDVKMKEKGDIPEGYSVSREKKERFSLILESASTNQTSMYLCASREIQGTYEQYFGPGTRLTVT.

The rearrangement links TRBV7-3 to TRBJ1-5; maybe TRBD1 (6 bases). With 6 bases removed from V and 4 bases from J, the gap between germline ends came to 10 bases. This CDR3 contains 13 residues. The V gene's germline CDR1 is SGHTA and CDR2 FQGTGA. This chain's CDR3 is CASSLDRNQPQHF. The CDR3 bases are TGTGCCAGCAGTCTTGACAGGAATCAGCCCCAGCATTTT. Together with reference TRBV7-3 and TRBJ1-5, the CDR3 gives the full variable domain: GAGVSQTPSNKVTEKGKYVELRCDPISGHTALYWYRQSLGQGPEFLIYFQGTGAADDSGLPNDRFFAVRPEGSVSTLKIQRTERGDSAVYLCASSLDRNQPQHFGDGTRLSIL.

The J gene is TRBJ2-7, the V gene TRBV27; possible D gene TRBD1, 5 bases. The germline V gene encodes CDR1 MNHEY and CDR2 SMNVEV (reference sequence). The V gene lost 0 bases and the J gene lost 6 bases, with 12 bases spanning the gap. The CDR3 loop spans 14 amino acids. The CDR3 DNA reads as TGTGCCAGCAGTTTATCGGGGCCGACCTCCGAGCAGTACTTC. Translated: CASSLSGPTSEQYF.

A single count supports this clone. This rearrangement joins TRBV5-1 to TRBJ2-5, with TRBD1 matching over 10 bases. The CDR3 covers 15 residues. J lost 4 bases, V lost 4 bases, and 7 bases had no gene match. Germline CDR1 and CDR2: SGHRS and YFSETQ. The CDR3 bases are TGCGCCAGCAGCCTGACAGGGGGCATTGTAGAGACCCAGTACTTC. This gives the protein CASSLTGGIVETQYF.

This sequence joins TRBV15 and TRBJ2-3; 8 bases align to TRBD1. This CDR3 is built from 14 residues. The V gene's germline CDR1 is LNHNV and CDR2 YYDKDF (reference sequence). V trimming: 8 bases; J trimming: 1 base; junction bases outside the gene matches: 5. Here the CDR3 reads CATQDRERTDTQYF. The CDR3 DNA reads TGTGCCACCCAGGACAGGGAACGCACAGATACGCAGTATTTT.

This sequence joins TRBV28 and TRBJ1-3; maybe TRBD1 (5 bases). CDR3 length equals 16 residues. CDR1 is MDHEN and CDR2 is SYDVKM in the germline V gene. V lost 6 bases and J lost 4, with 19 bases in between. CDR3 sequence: CASSPTIRATGNTIYF. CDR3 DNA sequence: TGTGCCAGCAGCCCTACCATCAGGGCCACGGGAAACACCATATATTTT.

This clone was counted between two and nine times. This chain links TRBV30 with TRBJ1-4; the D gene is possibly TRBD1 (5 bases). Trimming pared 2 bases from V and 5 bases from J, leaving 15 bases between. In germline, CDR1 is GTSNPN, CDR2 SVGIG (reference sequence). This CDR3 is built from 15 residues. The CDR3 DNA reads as TGTGCCTGGAGTCTGGGGCCAGCCCCCAATGAAAAACTGTTTTTT. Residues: CAWSLGPAPNEKLFF.

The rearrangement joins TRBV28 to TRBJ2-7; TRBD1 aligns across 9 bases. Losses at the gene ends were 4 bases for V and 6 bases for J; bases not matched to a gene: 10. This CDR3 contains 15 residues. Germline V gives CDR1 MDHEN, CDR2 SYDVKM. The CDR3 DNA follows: TGTGCCAGCAGTTCCTACTACAGGGGGCTGGCCGAGCAGTACTTC. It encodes CASSSYYRGLAEQYF.

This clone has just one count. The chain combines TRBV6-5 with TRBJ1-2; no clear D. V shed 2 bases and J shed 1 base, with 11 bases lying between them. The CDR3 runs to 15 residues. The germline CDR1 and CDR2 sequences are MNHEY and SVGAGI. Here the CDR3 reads CASSYGPGNNYGYTF. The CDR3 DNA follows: TGTGCCAGCAGTTACGGACCCGGGAATAACTATGGCTACACCTTC.

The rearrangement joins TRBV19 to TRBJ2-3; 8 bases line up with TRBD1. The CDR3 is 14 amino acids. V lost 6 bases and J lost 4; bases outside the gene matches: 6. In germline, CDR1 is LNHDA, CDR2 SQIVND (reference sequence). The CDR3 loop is CASRGQGGADTQYF. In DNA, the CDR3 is TGTGCCAGTAGAGGACAGGGAGGCGCAGATACGCAGTATTTT.

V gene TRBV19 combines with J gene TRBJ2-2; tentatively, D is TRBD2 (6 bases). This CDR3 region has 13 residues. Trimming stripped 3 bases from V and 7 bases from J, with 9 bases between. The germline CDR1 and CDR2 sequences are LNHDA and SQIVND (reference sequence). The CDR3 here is CASSITAGGELFF. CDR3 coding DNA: TGTGCCAGTAGTATCACAGCGGGCGGGGAGCTGTTTTTT.

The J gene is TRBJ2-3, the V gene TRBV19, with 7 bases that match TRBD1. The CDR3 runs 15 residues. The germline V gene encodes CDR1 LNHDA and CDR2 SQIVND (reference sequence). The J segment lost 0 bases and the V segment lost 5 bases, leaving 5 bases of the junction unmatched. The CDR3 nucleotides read TGTGCCAGTAGTGCCACGGGACAGAGCACAGATACGCAGTATTTT. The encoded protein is CASSATGQSTDTQYF.